This T cell receptor beta chain was profiled in a study of T cells in Graves' hyperthyroidism and ophthalmopathy. What was amplified from RNA transcripts were TCR beta CDR3 regions. The TCR CDR3 first-round RT-PCR relied on the HTBI primer set. TCRdb re-derived calls from the multiplex PCR reads in MiXCR, one entry per CDR3 protein. The sample yields 250,000 to 400,000 distinct CDR3 sequences, roughly 13% seen once. Diagnoses were established using clinical symptoms, serum thyroxine and TRAb, thyroid ultrasound and orbital computed tomography. General observations from the study: In the blood, most expanded thyroid clonotypes above 0.001 appeared as well.

The sample holds many counts of this clonotype. Its antigen is not known. V lost 2 bases to trimming and J lost 1 base, with 11 bases between them. CDR1 and CDR2 (germline): MNHEY, SMNVEV (reference sequence). The CDR3 has 15 residues. The chain combines TRBV27 with TRBJ1-1; possible D gene TRBD1, 5 bases. Sequencing input: blood. This TCR derives from a middle-aged woman with Graves' ophthalmopathy. The chain's CDR3 is CASSLGGRQNTEAFF. The CDR3, as DNA: TGTGCCAGCAGTTTAGGGGGGAGGCAGAACACTGAAGCTTTCTTT.